The clone carrying this TCR beta chain was recorded a few times. Its specificity is not known. With 6 bases removed from V and 1 base from J, the gap between germline ends came to 12 bases. The CDR3 spans 14 residues. The germline CDR1 and CDR2 sequences are MNHEY and SVGAGI. Some clones are missing from TCRdb's copy, which holds only in-frame ones; the method was immunoSEQ multiplex PCR. Recorded here are 30,000 or so clones, none singletons. The sample belongs to a study of T cells after posttransplantation cyclophosphamide. Overall study findings and caveats: Recipient CMV seropositivity and CMV reactivation strongly tracked TRB clonality.

Material for sequencing was PBMCs. V usage is TRBV6-5 and J usage is TRBJ1-1; D is unclear. The origin of this receptor is a woman aged 25-40 years in good health and a related stem cell transplant donor. Here the CDR3 reads CASSPRVTNTEAFF. In DNA, the CDR3 is TGTGCCAGCAGCCCTCGGGTTACGAACACTGAAGCTTTCTTT.